The 24 T cell receptor beta chains below come from one sample, sequenced in a study of T cells in Graves' hyperthyroidism and ophthalmopathy. Template material for amplifying TCR beta CDR3 regions consisted of RNA transcripts. A set of HTBI primers served as the primers for a first-round RT-PCR of the TCR CDR3. TCRdb re-analysed the multiplex PCR reads in MiXCR, keeping a single row per CDR3 protein. The repertoire has about 250,000 distinct CDR3 sequences, approximately 23% of them found once; the top ten carry around 62%. What was sequenced was blood. The origin of the receptors is a man between 25 and 39 years old with Graves' ophthalmopathy.

This clonotype was detected only a few times. The chain combines TRBV20-1 with TRBJ1-1; D unresolved. The CDR3 length is 14 residues. The V gene's germline CDR1 is DFQATT and CDR2 SNEGSKA (reference sequence). Trimming cost V 1 base and J 0 bases, with 9 bases left between them. In DNA, the CDR3 is TGCAGTGCTAGAGTTACAAACATGAACACTGAAGCTTTCTTT. Its protein is CSARVTNMNTEAFF.

The chain couples TRBV29-1 to TRBJ2-6; 8 bases fit TRBD2. The length of the CDR3 is 14 residues. J was trimmed by 4 bases and V by 6 bases; bases with no gene match: 5. Germline V CDR1 and CDR2: SQVTM, ANQGSEA. CDR3 amino acids: CSVGGGAGANVLTF. As DNA, the CDR3 is TGCAGCGTCGGGGGGGGTGCAGGGGCCAACGTCCTGACTTTC.

This clonotype was recorded at least ten times. V and J are TRBV13 and TRBJ2-7, with 12 bases matching TRBD2. Germline CDR1 is PRHDT and CDR2 is FYEKMQ (reference sequence). This CDR3 is 14 amino acids long. The V and J ends lost 4 bases and 9 bases, in that order; junction bases with no gene match: 7. The CDR3 DNA follows: TGTGCCAGCAGCTCACGACTAGCGGGAGCGTGGCAGTACTTC. Protein product: CASSSRLAGAWQYF.

This clonotype was counted at least ten times. The rearrangement links TRBV28 to TRBJ2-7; 7 positions agree with TRBD1. V dropped 6 bases and J dropped 0; count of bases not matched to a gene: 5. CDR3 length equals 14 residues. The germline V gene encodes CDR1 MDHEN and CDR2 SYDVKM. CDR3 sequence: CASRIQGISYEQYF. CDR3 DNA sequence: TGTGCCAGCAGAATACAGGGGATCTCCTACGAGCAGTACTTC.

The chain carries TRBV7-2 and TRBJ2-7; 7 nucleotides line up with TRBD1. The CDR3 totals 14 residues. V was clipped by 4 bases and J by 4 bases; unmatched bases: 7. Germline V CDR1 and CDR2: SGHTA, FQGNSA. Written as DNA, the CDR3 is TGTGCCAGCAGCTATGGACAGGCCTGGTACGAGCAGTACTTC. Protein product: CASSYGQAWYEQYF.

V and J are TRBV9 and TRBJ1-3; D call uncertain. There are 12 residues in the CDR3. In germline, CDR1 is SGDLS, CDR2 YYNGEE. The ends were cut back, 3 bases at V and 6 bases at J, with 7 bases in the middle. CDR3 in DNA: TGTGCCAGCAGCGGAGATCAAAACACCATATATTTT. Its protein is CASSGDQNTIYF.

Many counts were recorded for this clonotype. The rearrangement links TRBV19 to TRBJ1-2; TRBD1 might be the D (6 bases). The CDR3 is made up of 15 amino acids. Germline CDR1 LNHDA, CDR2 SQIVND (reference sequence). The V end was cut by 1 base, the J end by 2 bases, with 11 bases between. DNA of the CDR3: TGTGCCAGTAGTATAGGTACAGGGTCCAACTATGGCTACACCTTC. It codes for CASSIGTGSNYGYTF.

This chain uses TRBV5-1 with TRBJ2-1, with TRBD2 matching over 7 bases. V was pared by 4 bases and J by 5 bases, with 9 bases of the junction left unmatched. CDR3 length equals 15 residues. CDR1 and CDR2 from the germline V gene are SGHRS and YFSETQ. The CDR3 nucleotides are TGCGCCAGCAGCCCAGGACTAGTGTCTGACAATGAGCAGTTCTTC. Protein sequence: CASSPGLVSDNEQFF.

This clonotype has a count of ten or more. The chain has TRBV3-1 and TRBJ2-3, with D possibly matching TRBD2 (7 bases). The germline V gene has CDR1 LGHDT and CDR2 YNNKEL (reference sequence). This CDR3 contains 17 residues. Between the trimmed V and J ends, which lost 4 bases and 0 bases, there was a span of 17 bases. The DNA for the CDR3 is TGTGCCAGCAGCCGATACAGGGAGGGCGGTAGCACAGATACGCAGTATTTT. Translating gives CASSRYREGGSTDTQYF.

Only a few counts were recorded for this clonotype. The chain employs TRBV19 and TRBJ2-1, with D hard to call. Trimming took 2 bases from V and 8 from J, leaving 10 bases between them. The germline V gene has CDR1 LNHDA and CDR2 SQIVND (reference sequence). The length of the CDR3 is 13 residues. The CDR3 loop reads CASSIRLGYEQFF. The CDR3 nucleotides are TGTGCCAGTAGTATACGCCTAGGGTATGAGCAGTTCTTC.

This clonotype occurred many times. This sequence joins TRBV28 and TRBJ2-1; 10 positions agree with TRBD2. The germline CDR1 and CDR2 sequences are MDHEN and SYDVKM. The trim removed 7 bases at V and 13 bases at J, leaving 10 bases unmatched. This CDR3 has 13 residues. CDR3 nucleotides: TGTGCCAGCATTTACACTGGGACTAGCGATCAGTTCTTC. Its translation: CASIYTGTSDQFF.

In this sample, this clonotype turned up many times. This chain links TRBV28 with TRBJ2-7; D possibly corresponds to TRBD2 (6 bases). The CDR3 consists of 14 residues. Deletions cut 5 bases from V and 3 bases from J, with 14 bases between. Germline CDR1 and CDR2: MDHEN and SYDVKM. Written as DNA, the CDR3 is TGTGCCAGCAGTCAAGGAGCGGGTGGCTACGAGCAGTACTTC. Protein product: CASSQGAGGYEQYF.

V and J are TRBV27 and TRBJ1-4, with D possibly TRBD1 on 5 matching bases. This CDR3 comprises 14 residues. Per germline, CDR1 MNHEY and CDR2 SMNVEV (reference sequence). The germline V and J ends were trimmed by 3 bases and 10 bases, with 15 bases remaining between them. In nucleotides, the CDR3 is TGTGCCAGCAGTTTTGGGCAGGGCACTGGAAAACTGTTTTTT. It yields the protein CASSFGQGTGKLFF.

This clonotype was detected a few times. The chain links TRBV6-1 to TRBJ1-2; maybe TRBD1 (5 bases). V lost 4 bases to trimming and J lost 3 bases, with 12 bases between them. CDR3 length: 14 amino acids. CDR1 is MNHNS, CDR2 SASEGT, per germline. The CDR3 region has the DNA TGTGCCAGCAGTGTACTTGGGGACCACTATGGCTACACCTTC. It specifies CASSVLGDHYGYTF.

This clonotype turned up a few times. CDR3 in DNA: TGTGCCAGCAGTTCGGGTCGGACAGCAACTAATGAAAAACTGTTTTTT. Its protein is CASSSGRTATNEKLFF. The chain joins TRBV6-2 or TRBV6-3 to TRBJ1-4; D may be TRBD1 (6 bases). The CDR3 extends over 16 amino acids. Trimming took off 4 bases at V and 0 bases at J, with 12 bases between the two ends. Germline V lookup: CDR1 MNHEY, CDR2 SVGEGT.

The chain combines TRBV20-1 with TRBJ2-7, with D possibly called TRBD1 or TRBD2 (5 bases each). This CDR3 contains 15 residues. Between the trimmed V and J ends, which lost 4 bases and 0 bases, there was a span of 16 bases. Looked up from germline, CDR1 is DFQATT and CDR2 is SNEGSKA (reference sequence). The CDR3 nucleotides are TGCAGTGCTACGCTTTCGGGACGTCGCTCCTACGAGCAGTACTTC. Translating it yields CSATLSGRRSYEQYF.

This clonotype turned up a few times. V is TRBV19 and J is TRBJ1-6, with D unresolved. Germline CDR1 reads LNHDA; CDR2 reads SQIVND (reference sequence). This CDR3 spans 14 amino acids. The V gene lost 3 bases and the J gene lost 7 bases, with 10 bases spanning the gap. In DNA form, the CDR3 reads TGTGCCAGTAGTATGGACCTCGAGAATTCACCCCTCCACTTT. Translation gives CASSMDLENSPLHF.

The chain links TRBV19 to TRBJ1-2; D remains ambiguous. Germline values: CDR1 LNHDA, CDR2 SQIVND (reference sequence). The CDR3 has 15 amino acids. The V end lost 0 bases, the J end lost 7 bases, and 15 bases lay between the germline ends. The CDR3 protein is CASSIDLARLGGYTF. The CDR3 DNA sequence: TGTGCCAGTAGTATAGATCTCGCCCGGTTGGGTGGCTACACCTTC.

This clonotype was found a few times. The rearrangement uses TRBV5-1 and TRBJ2-2, with 11 bases lining up with TRBD1. The J segment lost 1 base and the V segment lost 4 bases, leaving 3 bases of the junction unmatched. CDR1 SGHRS and CDR2 YFSETQ come from the germline V gene. The CDR3 has 16 residues. The chain's CDR3 is CASSRGTGGNTGELFF. The CDR3 nucleotides read TGCGCCAGCAGCAGAGGGACAGGGGGGAACACCGGGGAGCTGTTTTTT.

This clonotype has at least ten counts. This chain links TRBV3-1 with TRBJ1-5; D ambiguous. The CDR3 is 13 amino acids. Trimming took off 3 bases at V and 3 bases at J, with 6 bases between the two ends. Germline V gene lookup returns CDR1 LGHDT and CDR2 YNNKEL (reference sequence). The chain's CDR3 is CASSQGSNQPQHF. The CDR3 DNA is TGTGCCAGCAGCCAGGGCTCCAATCAGCCCCAGCATTTT.

This clonotype was detected only a few times. The chain couples TRBV19 to TRBJ2-1; no reliable D call. The CDR3 has 16 amino acids. The germline V gene encodes CDR1 LNHDA and CDR2 SQIVND (reference sequence). V was clipped by 2 bases and J by 4 bases, with 15 bases between them. In DNA form, the CDR3 reads TGTGCCAGTAGTATAACCCCCTATACTGCTTACAATGAGCAGTTCTTC. This translates into CASSITPYTAYNEQFF.

V and J are TRBV20-1 and TRBJ1-1, with D unresolved. This CDR3 spans 15 amino acids. Germline V gene data show CDR1 as DFQATT and CDR2 as SNEGSKA (reference sequence). Trimming removed 0 bases from V and 1 base from J, with 12 bases in between. For the CDR3, the DNA is TGCAGTGCTAGAGACGGGAGGGCGGAGAACACTGAAGCTTTCTTT. Translation gives CSARDGRAENTEAFF.

This clonotype was recorded many times. The genes are TRBV9 and TRBJ1-2; D perhaps matches TRBD1 (5 bases). This CDR3 contains 15 residues. Trimming took 4 bases from V and 4 from J, leaving 17 bases between them. In germline, CDR1 is SGDLS, CDR2 YYNGEE. The CDR3 nucleotides are TGTGCCAGCAGCATGGGACTCAAACCTAGCTATGGCTACACCTTC. Protein product: CASSMGLKPSYGYTF.

The rearrangement joins TRBV28 to TRBJ2-5, with 16 bases lining up with TRBD2. With 8 bases clipped from V and 2 bases from J, the junction kept 8 bases outside the gene matches. In germline, CDR1 is MDHEN, CDR2 SYDVKM. This CDR3 has 17 amino acids. The CDR3 DNA sequence: TGTGCCAGCGACCCGGGACTAGCGGGAGGGAGTCAAGAGACCCAGTACTTC. It yields the protein CASDPGLAGGSQETQYF.